The source of this TCR beta chain is a study of vaccination and CD4 T cells after COVID-19. Study details: By nasal swab PCR, the convalescent patients were SARS-CoV-2 positive, with several mild cases and one severe.

Germline V CDR1 and CDR2: SGHVS, FQNEAQ. This CDR3 is 15 amino acids long. Trimming cost V 1 base and J 6 bases; bases outside gene matches: 6. Specified treatment: 10-day PBMC culture with coronavirus spike peptide pools or control peptides (ViraFEST assay). Expansion of antigen-specific T cells with peptide pools by ViraFEST preceded sequencing of TCRs. PBMCs were cultured at a few million per well with 9.5 to 10 IU/ml IL-2 and approximately 9.7 ug/ml peptide pools. An Oncomine TCR Beta short-read assay was used to sequence the DNA from cultured CD4+ T cells. In TCRdb, the PCR reads were re-called with MiXCR into one record per CDR3 protein. Of about 7,100 distinct CDR3 sequences in the sample, around 73% are singletons; the top ten hold 16%. The sample holds a few counts of this clonotype. Its antigen is as yet unknown.

The sequenced sample consisted of CD4+ T cells from blood, cultured in vitro. The clonotype originates from a human donor who had recovered from COVID-19. The chain carries TRBV7-8 and TRBJ1-5; 7 nucleotides align to TRBD1. The CDR3 here is CASSLVSGGAQPQHF. The CDR3 region has the DNA TGTGCCAGCAGCTTAGTGTCAGGGGGAGCTCAGCCCCAGCATTTT. The full variable domain, in which reference TRBV7-8 and TRBJ1-5 provide the parts outside the CDR3, is GAGVSQSPRYKVAKRGQDVALRCDPISGHVSLFWYQQALGQGPEFLTYFQNEAQLDKSGLPSDRFFAERPEGSVSTLKIQRTQQEDSAVYLCASSLVSGGAQPQHFGDGTRLSIL.